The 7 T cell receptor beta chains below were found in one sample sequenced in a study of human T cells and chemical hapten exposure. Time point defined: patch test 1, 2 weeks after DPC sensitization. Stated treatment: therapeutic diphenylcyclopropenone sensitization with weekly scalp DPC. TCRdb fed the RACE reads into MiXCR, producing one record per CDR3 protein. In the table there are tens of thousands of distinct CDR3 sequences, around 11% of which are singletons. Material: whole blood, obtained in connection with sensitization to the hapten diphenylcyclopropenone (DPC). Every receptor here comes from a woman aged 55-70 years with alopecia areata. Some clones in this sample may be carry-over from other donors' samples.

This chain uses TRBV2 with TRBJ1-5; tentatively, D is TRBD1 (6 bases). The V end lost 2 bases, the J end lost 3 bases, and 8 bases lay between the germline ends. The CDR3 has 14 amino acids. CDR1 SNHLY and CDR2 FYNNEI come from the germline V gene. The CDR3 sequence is CASSEQGNNQPQHF. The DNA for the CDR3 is TGTGCCAGCAGTGAACAGGGGAACAATCAGCCCCAGCATTTT.

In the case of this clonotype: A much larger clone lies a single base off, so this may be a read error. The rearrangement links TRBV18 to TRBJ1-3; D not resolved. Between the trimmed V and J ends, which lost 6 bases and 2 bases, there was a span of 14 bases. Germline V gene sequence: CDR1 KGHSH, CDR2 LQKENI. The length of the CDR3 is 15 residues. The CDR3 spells CASSPERVPGNTIYF. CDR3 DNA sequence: TGTGCCAGCTCGCCTGAGCGGGTCCCTGGAAACACCATATATTTT. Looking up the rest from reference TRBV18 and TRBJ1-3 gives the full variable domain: NAGVMQNPRHLVRRRGQEARLRCSPMKGHSHVYWYRQLPEEGLKFMVYLQKENIIDESGMPKERFSAEFPKEGPSILRIQQVVRGDSAAYFCASSPERVPGNTIYFGEGSWLTVV.

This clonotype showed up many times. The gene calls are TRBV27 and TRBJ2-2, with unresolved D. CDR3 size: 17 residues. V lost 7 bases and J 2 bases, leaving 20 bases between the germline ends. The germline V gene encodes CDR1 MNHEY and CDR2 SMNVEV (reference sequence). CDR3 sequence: CASNHQPEHLNTGELFF. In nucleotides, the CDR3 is TGTGCCAGCAACCACCAACCTGAGCACCTTAACACCGGGGAGCTGTTTTTT.

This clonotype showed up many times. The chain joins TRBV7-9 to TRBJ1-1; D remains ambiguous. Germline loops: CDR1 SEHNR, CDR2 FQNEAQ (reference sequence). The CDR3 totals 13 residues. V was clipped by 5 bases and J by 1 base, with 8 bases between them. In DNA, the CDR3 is TGTGCCAGCAGCACTCGCTCGAACACTGAAGCTTTCTTT. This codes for CASSTRSNTEAFF.

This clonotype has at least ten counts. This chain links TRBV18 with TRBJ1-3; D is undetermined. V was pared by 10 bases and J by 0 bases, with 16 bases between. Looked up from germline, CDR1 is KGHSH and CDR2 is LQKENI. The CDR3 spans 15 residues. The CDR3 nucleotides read TGTGCCACCTTGACGGAAGTAAGCTCTGGAAACACCATATATTTT. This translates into CATLTEVSSGNTIYF.

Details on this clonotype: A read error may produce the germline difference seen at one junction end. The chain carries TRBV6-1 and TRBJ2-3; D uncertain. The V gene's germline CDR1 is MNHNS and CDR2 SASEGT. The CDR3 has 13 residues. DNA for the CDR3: TGTGCCAGCGGTGAAGGATTGACAGATACGCAGTATTTT. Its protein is CASGEGLTDTQYF.

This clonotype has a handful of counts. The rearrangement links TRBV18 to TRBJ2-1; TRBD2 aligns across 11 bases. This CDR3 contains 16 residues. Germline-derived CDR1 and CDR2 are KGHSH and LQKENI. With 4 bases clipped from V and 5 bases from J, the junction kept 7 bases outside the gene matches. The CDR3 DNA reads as TGTGCCAGCTCACGTGCTCTAGCGGGGGGCGACAATGAGCAGTTCTTC. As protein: CASSRALAGGDNEQFF.